This passage covers 25 T cell receptor beta chains from one sample sequenced in a study of blood T cell repertoires in COVID-19. Assay: immunoSEQ multiplex PCR; the TCRdb copy retains only in-frame clones and omits some. Of 200,000 to 250,000 clones listed, about four fifths are singletons. The sequenced sample consisted of peripheral blood. The receptors derive from a man aged 25 to 40 who had recovered from COVID-19.

The V gene is TRBV6-5, the J gene TRBJ2-5; 9 bases match TRBD1. Germline CDR1 is MNHEY and CDR2 is SVGAGI. CDR3 length: 16 residues. The junction had 7 bases not matched to a gene; V was cut back by 4 bases and J by 1 base. This CDR3 reads CASSLIPGQGQETQYF. In DNA, the CDR3 is TGTGCCAGCAGTTTAATCCCGGGACAGGGCCAAGAGACCCAGTACTTC.

This clone was observed a single time. This sequence joins TRBV4-2 and TRBJ2-6; 9 bases agree with TRBD1. This CDR3 has 20 residues. Trimming took 0 bases from V and 2 from J; bases not matched to a gene: 11. CDR1 is LGHNA, CDR2 YNFKEQ, per germline. The CDR3 sequence: CASSQEGRLQGAAGANVLTF. CDR3 in DNA: TGTGCCAGCAGCCAAGAGGGGAGACTACAGGGGGCGGCTGGGGCCAACGTCCTGACTTTC.

J is TRBJ2-7 and V is TRBV10-1; D unresolved. Looked up from germline, CDR1 is WNHNN and CDR2 is SYGVQD (reference sequence). The CDR3 sequence is 12 residues long. V was clipped by 8 bases and J by 2 bases, with 10 bases between them. CDR3 coding DNA: TGCGCCAGCCCACAGAGTACCTACGAGCAGTACGTC. This gives the protein CASPQSTYEQYV.

This chain connects TRBV7-9 to TRBJ2-5; 7 bases map to TRBD1. V trimming: 4 bases; J trimming: 9 bases; junction bases outside the gene matches: 5. The CDR3 consists of 12 residues. The germline gives CDR1 SEHNR, CDR2 FQNEAQ (reference sequence). The DNA of the CDR3 is TGTGCCAGCAGCTACTCAGACAGGGCCCAGTACTTC. The encoded protein is CASSYSDRAQYF.

This clone appeared many times. The chain is built from TRBV27 and TRBJ1-5; 7 nucleotides agree with TRBD1. The CDR3 consists of 15 residues. The J segment lost 3 bases and the V segment lost 3 bases, leaving 5 bases of the junction unmatched. Per the germline V gene, CDR1 is MNHEY and CDR2 is SMNVEV (reference sequence). The CDR3, as DNA: TGTGCCAGCAGTTTGTCAGGGGGAATCAATCAGCCCCAGCATTTT. This codes for CASSLSGGINQPQHF.

This chain uses TRBV6-5 with TRBJ1-3; D may be TRBD1 (5 bases). This CDR3 region has 16 residues. Trimming stripped 0 bases from V and 0 bases from J, with 9 bases between. Germline assignment: CDR1 MNHEY and CDR2 SVGAGI. For the CDR3, the DNA is TGTGCCAGCAGTTACTCCGGGGACTCCTCTGGAAACACCATATATTTT. Amino acids: CASSYSGDSSGNTIYF.

V is TRBV19 and J is TRBJ1-5; D might be TRBD1 (5 bases). V was cut by 8 bases and J by 4 bases, with 15 bases left in between. CDR1 is LNHDA and CDR2 is SQIVND in the germline V gene (reference sequence). The CDR3 extends over 14 amino acids. This CDR3 is CASDQTGGNQPQHF. The CDR3 nucleotides read TGTGCCAGTGACCAGACTGGGGGGAATCAGCCCCAGCATTTT.

This clone was counted between two and nine times. The chain links TRBV19 to TRBJ2-5; 11 nucleotides match TRBD1. The trim removed 5 bases at V and 5 bases at J, leaving 10 bases unmatched. There are 16 residues in the CDR3. CDR1 LNHDA and CDR2 SQIVND come from the germline V gene (reference sequence). DNA of the CDR3: TGTGCCAGTAGTCCTCGGACAGGGGGCGTTTGGGAGACCCAGTACTTC. It codes for CASSPRTGGVWETQYF.

The chain links TRBV7-9 to TRBJ1-1; 11 nucleotides align to TRBD1. With V trimmed by 9 bases and J by 6 bases, 3 bases remained unmatched. Germline V gene data show CDR1 as SEHNR and CDR2 as FQNEAQ (reference sequence). CDR3 size: 12 residues. CDR3 region: CASGTGGSEAFF. The CDR3 DNA reads as TGTGCCAGTGGGACAGGGGGATCTGAAGCTTTCTTT.

The J gene is TRBJ2-5, the V gene TRBV7-9; weak D call: TRBD1 (6 bases). With 6 bases removed from V and 4 bases from J, the gap between germline ends came to 18 bases. The CDR3 length is 15 residues. Germline CDR1 reads SEHNR; CDR2 reads FQNEAQ (reference sequence). The CDR3 here is CASSYTPRGPETQYF. As DNA, the CDR3 is TGTGCCAGCAGTTATACCCCCAGGGGTCCAGAGACCCAGTACTTC.

This chain connects TRBV27 to TRBJ1-2; weak D call: TRBD1 (6 bases). Germline V gene lookup returns CDR1 MNHEY and CDR2 SMNVEV (reference sequence). The CDR3 has 14 residues. The ends were cut back, 4 bases at V and 3 bases at J, with 12 bases in the middle. CDR3 loop: CASSSGGADYGYTF. The DNA of the CDR3 is TGTGCCAGCAGTTCGGGGGGGGCGGACTATGGCTACACCTTC.

The DNA for the CDR3 is TGCGCCAGCAGCTTGGAGAGGGAGGTTTCACCCCTCCACTTT. Residues: CASSLEREVSPLHF. The chain has TRBV5-1 and TRBJ1-6; no clear D gene. Trimming pared 0 bases from V and 9 bases from J, leaving 10 bases between. This CDR3 has 14 residues. Germline CDR1 is SGHRS and CDR2 is YFSETQ.

V gene TRBV18 combines with J gene TRBJ1-4; TRBD1 is a possible D gene (6 bases). V was shortened by 3 bases and J by 8 bases, with 13 bases between the two germline ends. This CDR3 has 14 residues. Germline-derived CDR1 and CDR2 are KGHSH and LQKENI. The CDR3 coding sequence is TGTGCCAGCTCACCGGGCAGGGGTGGCGAAAAACTGTTTTTT. Translation: CASSPGRGGEKLFF.

The V gene is TRBV7-9, the J gene TRBJ1-6, with D unclear. The CDR3 sequence is 13 residues long. Germline V gene sequence: CDR1 SEHNR, CDR2 FQNEAQ (reference sequence). V shed 4 bases and J shed 8 bases, with 9 bases lying between them. The CDR3 coding sequence is TGTGCCAGCAGCTATGGACTCTATTCACCCCTCCACTTT. Its protein is CASSYGLYSPLHF.

The chain links TRBV6-4 to TRBJ2-1, with 11 bases identical to TRBD2. The germline V gene has CDR1 MRHNA and CDR2 SNTAGT. This CDR3 contains 15 residues. J was trimmed by 9 bases and V by 6 bases; bases with no gene match: 10. This chain's CDR3 is CASRKTSGDGGEQFF. DNA for the CDR3: TGTGCCAGCAGGAAGACTAGCGGGGACGGGGGTGAGCAGTTCTTC.

This sequence joins TRBV5-1 and TRBJ2-5, with TRBD2 matching 13 bases. V gave up 4 bases and J gave up 4 bases; unmatched junction bases: 4. CDR3 size: 15 residues. Looked up from germline, CDR1 is SGHRS and CDR2 is YFSETQ. DNA for the CDR3: TGCGCCAGCAGCGGCGGACTAGCGGGGGTAGAGACCCAGTACTTC. Translation gives CASSGGLAGVETQYF.

The chain has TRBV27 and TRBJ2-1, with D tentatively TRBD1 (5 bases). Trimming shortened V by 5 bases and J by 7 bases, and 21 bases separated the two germline ends. The CDR3 loop spans 16 amino acids. Per the germline V gene, CDR1 is MNHEY and CDR2 is SMNVEV (reference sequence). The CDR3 nucleotides are TGTGCCAGCAGTGGGGTCGATAGCACCTACAGGAATGAGCAGTTCTTC. Translating it yields CASSGVDSTYRNEQFF.

This chain joins TRBV18 and TRBJ1-5; the D is unclear. Trimming took 2 bases from V and 7 from J, leaving 9 bases between them. The germline V gene has CDR1 KGHSH and CDR2 LQKENI. The CDR3 loop spans 13 amino acids. CDR3 in DNA: TGTGCCAGCTCACCAGAGGAATTACAGCCCCAGCATTTT. The encoded protein is CASSPEELQPQHF.

The chain has TRBV7-8 and TRBJ1-1; D is uncertain. With 0 bases removed from V and 0 bases from J, the gap between germline ends came to 11 bases. CDR1 and CDR2 (germline): SGHVS, FQNEAQ. The CDR3 has 16 amino acids. The CDR3 nucleotides read TGTGCCAGCAGCTTAGCACGGGGTCAGTTGAACACTGAAGCTTTCTTT. This sequence encodes CASSLARGQLNTEAFF. The complete variable domain, with remaining parts taken from reference TRBV7-8 and TRBJ1-1, reads GAGVSQSPRYKVAKRGQDVALRCDPISGHVSLFWYQQALGQGPEFLTYFQNEAQLDKSGLPSDRFFAERPEGSVSTLKIQRTQQEDSAVYLCASSLARGQLNTEAFFGQGTRLTVV.

V gene TRBV5-1 combines with J gene TRBJ1-2, with a possible D match to TRBD1 (6 bases). Between the trimmed V and J ends, which lost 0 bases and 8 bases, there was a span of 17 bases. CDR3 length equals 15 residues. Germline CDR1 reads SGHRS; CDR2 reads YFSETQ. DNA for the CDR3: TGCGCCAGCAGCTTGGTATTTGCAGGGGCGGAGGGCTACACCTTC. Protein: CASSLVFAGAEGYTF.

The sample holds a few counts of this clone. At the DNA level, this CDR3 is encoded by other sequences in the same sample as well. The chain has TRBV5-1 and TRBJ1-1; no clear D gene. Trimming cost V 0 bases and J 3 bases, with 6 bases left between them. Germline V lookup: CDR1 SGHRS, CDR2 YFSETQ. CDR3 length: 13 residues. In DNA, the CDR3 is TGCGCCAGCAGCTTGGACAGCTACACTGAAGCTTTCTTT. Protein sequence: CASSLDSYTEAFF.

The J gene is TRBJ1-1, the V gene TRBV6-6, with 9 bases identical to TRBD1. Germline values: CDR1 MNHNY, CDR2 SVGAGI (reference sequence). The V gene end was trimmed by 6 bases and the J gene end by 1 base; junction bases not matched to a gene: 3. CDR3 length equals 14 residues. The CDR3 nucleotides read TGTGCCAGCAGCGAACAGGGGGCGAACACTGAAGCTTTCTTT. Translation gives CASSEQGANTEAFF.

V is TRBV6-5 and J is TRBJ1-6; 12 bases fit TRBD1. Germline V gives CDR1 MNHEY, CDR2 SVGAGI. The junction had 5 bases not matched to a gene; V was cut back by 6 bases and J by 8 bases. The CDR3 is 15 residues long. This CDR3 is CASSQGQGAYSPLHF. In DNA, the CDR3 is TGTGCCAGCAGCCAGGGACAGGGGGCGTATTCACCCCTCCACTTT.

V gene TRBV7-3 combines with J gene TRBJ2-5; TRBD1 matches at 8 bases. Germline loops: CDR1 SGHTA, CDR2 FQGTGA. The CDR3 is 15 amino acids. J was trimmed by 2 bases and V by 5 bases; bases with no gene match: 7. As DNA, the CDR3 is TGTGCCAGCAGCAAACTAGGACAGGGACAAGAGACCCAGTACTTC. Residues: CASSKLGQGQETQYF.

The chain links TRBV12-5 to TRBJ2-3, with D possibly being TRBD1 (5 bases). The germline gives CDR1 LGHNT, CDR2 FRNRAP. This CDR3 has 16 residues. V was pared by 0 bases and J by 6 bases, with 16 bases between. Here the CDR3 DNA reads TGTGCTAGTGGTTTGGTACTGGGGCCCGCAGGGGATACGCAGTATTTT. Protein product: CASGLVLGPAGDTQYF.